The 17 T cell receptor beta chains below were found in one sample sequenced in a study of blood T cell repertoires in COVID-19. The method was immunoSEQ multiplex PCR; TCRdb's version includes in-frame clones alone and lacks a portion of them. The sample lists about 210,000 clones, roughly four fifths occurring once. Source material: peripheral blood. Every receptor here comes from a woman of 80 years or more with COVID-19, enrolled during active disease.

The chain employs TRBV5-1 and TRBJ1-3; tentatively, D is TRBD1 (5 bases). CDR1 is SGHRS and CDR2 is YFSETQ in the germline V gene. CDR3 length equals 14 residues. Trimming left V 4 bases short and J 0 bases short, with 8 bases between. The CDR3: CASSGGGSGNTIYF. CDR3 coding DNA: TGCGCCAGCAGCGGCGGGGGCTCTGGAAACACCATATATTTT. The variable domain in full, with the rest retrieved from reference TRBV5-1 and TRBJ1-3, is KAGVTQTPRYLIKTRGQQVTLSCSPISGHRSVSWYQQTPGQGLQFLFEYFSETQRNKGNFPGRFSGRQFSNSRSEMNVSTLELGDSALYLCASSGGGSGNTIYFGEGSWLTVV.

The chain couples TRBV7-9 to TRBJ2-7; D is ambiguous. The CDR3 spans 13 residues. The germline V gene encodes CDR1 SEHNR and CDR2 FQNEAQ (reference sequence). Deletions cut 5 bases from V and 4 bases from J, with 12 bases between. In DNA, the CDR3 is TGTGCCAGCAGCGCTCGAGCCCGATACGAGCAGTACTTC. This codes for CASSARARYEQYF. The full variable domain, completed using reference TRBV7-9 and TRBJ2-7, is DTGVSQNPRHKITKRGQNVTFRCDPISEHNRLYWYRQTLGQGPEFLTYFQNEAQLEKSRLLSDRFSAERPKGSFSTLEIQRTEQGDSAMYLCASSARARYEQYFGPGTRLTVT.

This clone was recorded once. J is TRBJ1-2 and V is TRBV5-1; the D gene is possibly TRBD1 (5 bases). Germline V gives CDR1 SGHRS, CDR2 YFSETQ. Trimming pared 5 bases from V and 4 bases from J, leaving 12 bases between. The length of the CDR3 is 13 residues. CDR3 nucleotides: TGCGCCAGCAGTGGGGGGAGCGGCTATGGCTACACCTTC. Its translation is CASSGGSGYGYTF.

This clone was seen more than once but under ten times. The rearrangement uses TRBV19 and TRBJ1-2, with D uncertain. This CDR3 comprises 17 residues. V lost 3 bases, J lost 0 bases, and 17 bases lay in between. CDR1 is LNHDA and CDR2 is SQIVND in the germline V gene (reference sequence). For the CDR3, the DNA is TGTGCCAGTAGTATGGGGAGTGCCATACTTGCTAACTATGGCTACACCTTC. Protein: CASSMGSAILANYGYTF.

The rearrangement links TRBV15 to TRBJ1-2; D is unresolved. V lost 0 bases and J 0 bases, leaving 5 bases between the germline ends. Germline-derived CDR1 and CDR2 are LNHNV and YYDKDF (reference sequence). There are 14 residues in the CDR3. The CDR3 reads CATSRDESNYGYTF. DNA for the CDR3: TGTGCCACCAGCAGAGATGAGTCTAACTATGGCTACACCTTC.

The V call is TRBV29-1, the J call TRBJ2-1; no clear D gene. Germline V lookup: CDR1 SQVTM, CDR2 ANQGSEA. Trimming took 6 bases from V and 7 from J, leaving 19 bases between them. This CDR3 contains 14 residues. CDR3 sequence reads: CSVRPGLWANEQFF. The CDR3 DNA sequence: TGCAGCGTGCGCCCAGGCCTCTGGGCTAATGAGCAGTTCTTC.

DNA of the CDR3: TGTGCCAGCTCTCCCCCGGGACAGGAAAATGAAAAACTGTTTTTT. This encodes CASSPPGQENEKLFF. V is TRBV18 and J is TRBJ1-4, with TRBD1 matching 8 bases. Looked up from germline, CDR1 is KGHSH and CDR2 is LQKENI. Germline trimming cut 6 bases from V and 5 bases from J; bases unmatched to any gene: 8. The CDR3 spans 15 residues.

The V gene is TRBV2, the J gene TRBJ1-4, with D perhaps TRBD1 (6 bases). The CDR3 totals 14 residues. Per the germline V gene, CDR1 is SNHLY and CDR2 is FYNNEI. Trimming left V 5 bases short and J 3 bases short, with 10 bases between. The CDR3 region has the DNA TGTGCCAGCAGTAAGGGGGGGCCTAATGAAAAACTGTTTTTT. Translating gives CASSKGGPNEKLFF.

The chain recombines TRBV18 with TRBJ1-1, with 8 bases lining up with TRBD1. The CDR3 consists of 15 residues. The ends lost 4 bases at V and 1 base at J; junction bases unmatched: 5. Germline CDR1 reads KGHSH; CDR2 reads LQKENI. The CDR3 nucleotides read TGTGCCAGCTCACTCCTGACAGGGGCGAACACTGAAGCTTTCTTT. It encodes CASSLLTGANTEAFF. Full variable domain (rest looked up from reference TRBV18 and TRBJ1-1): NAGVMQNPRHLVRRRGQEARLRCSPMKGHSHVYWYRQLPEEGLKFMVYLQKENIIDESGMPKERFSAEFPKEGPSILRIQQVVRGDSAAYFCASSLLTGANTEAFFGQGTRLTVV.

The gene calls are TRBV9 and TRBJ2-1; TRBD1 might be the D (5 bases). V was cut by 1 base and J by 7 bases, with 15 bases left in between. CDR1 and CDR2 from the germline V gene are SGDLS and YYNGEE. This CDR3 spans 15 amino acids. CDR3 sequence reads: CASSVSNRKGNEQFF. CDR3 in DNA: TGTGCCAGCAGCGTAAGCAACAGGAAGGGTAATGAGCAGTTCTTC.

The chain couples TRBV9 to TRBJ1-1; tentative D call: TRBD1 (5 bases). This CDR3 region has 15 residues. Germline V gives CDR1 SGDLS, CDR2 YYNGEE. V was clipped by 4 bases and J by 6 bases, with 19 bases between them. CDR3 coding DNA: TGTGCCAGCAGCCCCCCGGCGGGGACTGTATCTGAAGCTTTCTTT. Its protein is CASSPPAGTVSEAFF.

DNA of the CDR3: TGTGCCAGCTCACCGGCAGGGATGATCGCTGGAAACACCATATATTTT. Translated, it gives CASSPAGMIAGNTIYF. The V and J genes are TRBV18 and TRBJ1-3; possible D gene TRBD1, 5 bases. The CDR3 runs to 16 residues. From germline, CDR1 is KGHSH and CDR2 LQKENI. Trimming removed 3 bases from V and 2 bases from J, with 14 bases in between.

CDR3 bases: TGTGCCAGCAGTTTTGGGGGAGGGCAGCCCCAGCATTTT. Translation gives CASSFGGGQPQHF. This chain connects TRBV12-3 or TRBV12-4 to TRBJ1-5; possible D gene TRBD1, 5 bases. The V end lost 3 bases, the J end lost 7 bases, and 10 bases lay between the germline ends. The CDR3 spans 13 residues.

V is TRBV6-1 and J is TRBJ1-4; possible D gene TRBD1, 6 bases. The germline gives CDR1 MNHNS, CDR2 SASEGT. The V gene lost 1 base and the J gene lost 8 bases, with 14 bases spanning the gap. This CDR3 contains 15 residues. CDR3 amino acids: CASSEDIQGREKLFF. The CDR3 nucleotides read TGTGCCAGCAGTGAAGATATACAGGGTAGGGAAAAACTGTTTTTT.

The chain couples TRBV7-3 to TRBJ1-1, with D possibly being TRBD1 (6 bases). V gave up 2 bases and J gave up 0 bases, with 7 bases separating them. Germline V lookup: CDR1 SGHTA, CDR2 FQGTGA. CDR3 length equals 14 residues. The CDR3 loop is CASSLGQMNTEAFF. The CDR3 region has the DNA TGTGCCAGCAGCTTAGGACAGATGAACACTGAAGCTTTCTTT.

The chain uses TRBV28 and TRBJ1-1, with a possible D match to TRBD1 (6 bases). V shed 4 bases and J shed 2 bases, with 11 bases lying between them. CDR3 length: 14 residues. In germline, CDR1 is MDHEN, CDR2 SYDVKM. DNA for the CDR3: TGTGCCAGCAGTTCCGGACAGCTAAACACTGAAGCTTTCTTT. Its translation is CASSSGQLNTEAFF.

The chain recombines TRBV5-1 with TRBJ2-5; 12 positions agree with TRBD2. Germline V lookup: CDR1 SGHRS, CDR2 YFSETQ. V shed 4 bases and J 5 bases; nucleotides not matched to a gene: 3. The CDR3 extends over 14 amino acids. In DNA form, the CDR3 reads TGCGCCAGCAGCCGACTAGCGGGAGAGGAGACCCAGTACTTC. It translates to CASSRLAGEETQYF.